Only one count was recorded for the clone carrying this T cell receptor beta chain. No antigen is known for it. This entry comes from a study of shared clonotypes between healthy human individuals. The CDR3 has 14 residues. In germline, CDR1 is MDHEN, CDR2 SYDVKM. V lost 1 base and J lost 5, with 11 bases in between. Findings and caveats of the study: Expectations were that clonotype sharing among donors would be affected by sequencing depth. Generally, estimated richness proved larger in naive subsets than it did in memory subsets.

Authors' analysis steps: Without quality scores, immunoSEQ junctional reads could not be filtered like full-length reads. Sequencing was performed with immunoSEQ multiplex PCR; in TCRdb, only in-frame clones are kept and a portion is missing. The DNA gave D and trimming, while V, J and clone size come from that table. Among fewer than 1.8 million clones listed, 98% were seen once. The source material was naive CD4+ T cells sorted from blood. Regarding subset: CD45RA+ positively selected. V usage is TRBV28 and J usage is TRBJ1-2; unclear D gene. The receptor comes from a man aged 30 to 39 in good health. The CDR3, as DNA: TGTGCCAGCAGTTTATCGGCGGCTCTTTATGGCTACACCTTC. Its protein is CASSLSAALYGYTF.